This TCR beta chain was sequenced in a study of blood T cell repertoires in COVID-19. Study information: COVID-19 samples from acute and convalescent phases originated in the United States, Italy and Spain. Sample material is recorded as cDNA or gDNA derived from T cells, B-cell-depleted T cells, or PBMCs.

Original handling: The assay estimated nucleated cells by amplifying reference gene primers. Assay: immunoSEQ multiplex PCR; the TCRdb copy retains only in-frame clones and omits some. The V and J calls and clone size come from that table; D and trimming were worked out from the DNA. The table shows 90,000 to 100,000 clones, with around nine tenths occurring only once. The germline V gene encodes CDR1 MNHEY and CDR2 SVGAGI. Trimming took 6 bases from V and 5 from J, leaving 7 bases between them. The CDR3 runs 12 residues. The chain couples TRBV6-5 to TRBJ2-2; D gene unclear. The sample taken for sequencing was peripheral blood. This sequence originates from a man at least 80 years old with acute or convalescent COVID-19. The CDR3 nucleotides are TGTGCCAGCAGCTTCCAGACCGGGGAGCTGTTTTTT. It specifies CASSFQTGELFF.